What follows are 12 T cell receptor beta chains derived from one specimen sequenced in a study of T-cell memory formation after mild COVID-19. MiXCR, applied by TCRdb to the 5' RACE reads, yields one record per CDR3 protein. The profile covers a few hundred thousand distinct CDR3 sequences, with around a quarter appearing a single time and around 13% taken by the ten largest. Sequenced: PBMCs or a T cell subset sorted from them (not recorded which). The receptors derive from an adult woman who had mild COVID-19 (a few samples of this study predate the infection). Cell type and time point are not known.

This clonotype has just a few counts. The chain carries TRBV5-1 and TRBJ2-5, with 8 bases identical to TRBD2. This CDR3 contains 15 residues. Trimming cost V 0 bases and J 4 bases; bases outside gene matches: 5. The germline V gene has CDR1 SGHRS and CDR2 YFSETQ. CDR3 region: CASSLVPGGIETQYF. The CDR3 DNA is TGCGCCAGCAGCTTGGTTCCGGGAGGGATAGAGACCCAGTACTTC. Looking up the rest from reference TRBV5-1 and TRBJ2-5 gives the full variable domain: KAGVTQTPRYLIKTRGQQVTLSCSPISGHRSVSWYQQTPGQGLQFLFEYFSETQRNKGNFPGRFSGRQFSNSRSEMNVSTLELGDSALYLCASSLVPGGIETQYFGPGTRLLVL.

There are a few counts of this clonotype. The CDR3 protein is CSASRTDTDTQYF. The CDR3 DNA follows: TGCAGTGCTAGCCGGACAGACACAGATACGCAGTATTTT. This chain connects TRBV20-1 to TRBJ2-3, with TRBD1 as a possible D gene (6 bases). The ends were cut back, 3 bases at V and 2 bases at J, with 9 bases in the middle. The CDR3 extends over 13 amino acids. The germline CDR1 and CDR2 sequences are DFQATT and SNEGSKA (reference sequence).

This clonotype was seen a few times. CDR3 amino acids: CASSPSIGYEQFF. The DNA for the CDR3 is TGTGCCAGCAGTCCCTCAATAGGCTATGAGCAGTTCTTC. V is TRBV12-3 or TRBV12-4 and J is TRBJ2-1; D is uncertain. The CDR3 is made up of 13 amino acids. Trimming removed 5 bases from V and 8 bases from J, with 13 bases in between.

This chain links TRBV20-1 with TRBJ1-1; D unclear. CDR3 size: 13 residues. Trimming left V 4 bases short and J 0 bases short, with 9 bases between. Germline lookup yields CDR1 DFQATT and CDR2 SNEGSKA (reference sequence). CDR3 in amino acids: CSAMEQLNTEAFF. The CDR3 DNA sequence: TGCAGTGCTATGGAACAGTTGAACACTGAAGCTTTCTTT.

On this clonotype itself: The conserved closing phenylalanine or tryptophan is absent in this CDR3, likely reflecting a read error. The J gene is TRBJ2-7, the V gene TRBV15, with 7 bases aligning to TRBD2. Germline assignment: CDR1 LNHNV and CDR2 YYDKDF (reference sequence). There are 14 residues in the CDR3. Unmatched junction bases numbered 6, after V lost 5 bases and J lost 2 bases. Written as DNA, the CDR3 is TGTGCCACCAGCCCCGGTGCGGGGGCCTACGAGCAGTACTTA. Amino acids: CATSPGAGAYEQYL.

V and J are TRBV4-2 and TRBJ2-1; D might be TRBD2 (6 bases). The CDR3 is 17 amino acids. Germline CDR1 LGHNA, CDR2 YNFKEQ. Trimming stripped 0 bases from V and 8 bases from J, with 20 bases between. This CDR3 reads CASSQEYSEGRSYEQFF. CDR3 nucleotides: TGTGCCAGCAGCCAAGAATATTCGGAGGGCCGCTCTTATGAGCAGTTCTTC.

The chain links TRBV21-1 to TRBJ2-5; the table's D call TRBD1 went unverified against the DNA. TRBV21-1 constitutes a pseudogene. The CDR3 consists of 17 residues. CDR3 loop: CASSKREQGEVRETQYF. The CDR3 nucleotides read TGTGCCAGCAGCAAAAGAGAACAGGGGGAGGTTCGGGAGACCCAGTACTTC.

A few counts support this clonotype. The chain links TRBV4-2 to TRBJ2-7, with TRBD2 as a possible D gene (6 bases). Germline CDR1 is LGHNA and CDR2 is YNFKEQ. The CDR3 length is 15 residues. The V and J ends lost 0 bases and 3 bases respectively, with 12 bases between them. The DNA for the CDR3 is TGTGCCAGCAGCCAAGACAGCCCCGGGGGCTACGAGCAGTACTTC. This codes for CASSQDSPGGYEQYF.

This clonotype has a handful of counts. V gene TRBV12-3 or TRBV12-4 combines with J gene TRBJ2-1; D is perhaps TRBD1 or TRBD2 (6 bases each). The V gene lost 7 bases and the J gene lost 2 bases, with 15 bases spanning the gap. CDR3 length equals 15 residues. The CDR3 DNA sequence: TGTGCCAGCACTTCCGGAGGGGGGACCTACAATGAGCAGTTCTTC. As protein: CASTSGGGTYNEQFF.

The chain carries TRBV6-2 or TRBV6-3 and TRBJ2-2, with a possible D match to TRBD2 (5 bases). Trimming cost V 7 bases and J 3 bases, with 9 bases left between them. Per germline, CDR1 MNHEY and CDR2 SVGEGT. The CDR3 contains 13 residues. The DNA for the CDR3 is TGTGCCAGCAACGAGAGGGACACCGGGGAGCTGTTTTTT. It translates to CASNERDTGELFF.

This clonotype came up a few times. The chain links TRBV19 to TRBJ2-1; perhaps TRBD2 as D (6 bases). The length of the CDR3 is 13 residues. Germline CDR1 is LNHDA and CDR2 is SQIVND (reference sequence). Trimming pared 4 bases from V and 5 bases from J, leaving 9 bases between. The CDR3 DNA reads as TGTGCCAGTAGTACTAGCGAGCACAATGAGCAGTTCTTC. Protein product: CASSTSEHNEQFF.

This clonotype was seen a handful of times. This sequence joins TRBV6-5 and TRBJ2-7, with 14 bases matching TRBD2. CDR1 and CDR2 from the germline V gene are MNHEY and SVGAGI. V shed 0 bases and J 4 bases; nucleotides not matched to a gene: 26. The CDR3 has 24 residues. The CDR3 region has the DNA TGTGCCAGCAGTTACTCGATGCCAGGGGGTCTTGGGACTAGCGGGAGAATAGTTCTATACGAGCAGTACTTC. Residues: CASSYSMPGGLGTSGRIVLYEQYF.